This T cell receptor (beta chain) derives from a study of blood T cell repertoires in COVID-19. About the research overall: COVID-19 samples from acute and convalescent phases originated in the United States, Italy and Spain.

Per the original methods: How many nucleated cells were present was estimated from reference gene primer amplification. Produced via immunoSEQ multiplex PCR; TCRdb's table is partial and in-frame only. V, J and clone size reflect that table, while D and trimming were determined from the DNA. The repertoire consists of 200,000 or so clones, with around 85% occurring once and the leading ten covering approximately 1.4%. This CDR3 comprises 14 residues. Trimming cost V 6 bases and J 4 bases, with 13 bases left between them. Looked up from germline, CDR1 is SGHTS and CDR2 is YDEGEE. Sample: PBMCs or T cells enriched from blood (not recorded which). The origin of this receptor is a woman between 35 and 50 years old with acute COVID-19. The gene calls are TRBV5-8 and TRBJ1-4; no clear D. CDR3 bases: TGTGCCAGCACCTATGGAACAGTTAATGAAAAACTGTTTTTT. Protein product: CASTYGTVNEKLFF.